The sample holds many counts of the clone carrying this TCR beta chain. Its antigen is currently unknown. The V end was cut by 1 base, the J end by 3 bases, with 12 bases between. Germline assignment: CDR1 LGHDT and CDR2 YNNKEL (reference sequence). The CDR3 is 15 amino acids. Quantitative 5'-RACE with molecular barcodes was used to make the TCR beta libraries. TCRdb re-derived calls from the 5' RACE reads in MiXCR, one entry per CDR3 protein. The sample gives some 130,000 distinct CDR3 sequences, about an eighth of which show up once; around 4.3% is in the top ten. The record originates from a study of CD8 T cells in ankylosing spondylitis. Overall study results and limits: Within peripheral blood, clones linked to disease were CD8+ and relatively rare. Typical of ankylosing spondylitis blood, it appeared, was a TCR beta motif of fewer than 10 highly homologous variants.

V is TRBV3-1 and J is TRBJ1-1, with D maybe TRBD1 (6 bases). This clonotype was obtained from a female donor with ankylosing spondylitis or in good health (not recorded which). Sequencing was carried out using blood, either unsorted or a sorted T cell fraction (not recorded which). The CDR3 DNA sequence: TGTGCCAGCAGCCAAGTGAATGGGGGGCACACTGAAGCTTTCTTT. It specifies CASSQVNGGHTEAFF.